The 29 T cell receptor beta chains below come from one sample, sequenced in a study of regulatory T cells in long-lasting Graves disease. Specified time point: newly diagnosed GD, antithyroid drugs for less than 3 months. PBMC RNA served as the TCR library source. Relying on iRepertoire HTBI primers and Arm-PCR of CDR3 regions, the team built TCR beta libraries. TCRdb fed the multiplex PCR reads into MiXCR, producing one record per CDR3 protein. The table lists approximately 480,000 distinct CDR3 sequences, around 15% of them singletons. The same data also went into a second study, on T cells in Graves' hyperthyroidism and ophthalmopathy.

Sequencing was performed on peripheral blood mononuclear cells (PBMCs), taken at new diagnosis, from a patient treated with antithyroid drugs. These receptors originate from a man aged 35 to 55 with Graves disease.

The table lists this clonotype with many counts. The rearrangement uses TRBV20-1 and TRBJ2-5, with TRBD2 matching over 10 bases. The V gene's germline CDR1 is DFQATT and CDR2 SNEGSKA (reference sequence). J gave up 7 bases and V 6 bases, and 11 bases lay outside the gene matches. There are 14 residues in the CDR3. The CDR3 here is CSAPTGLAKGTQYF. For the CDR3, the DNA is TGCAGTGCGCCAACGGGACTAGCGAAGGGGACCCAGTACTTC.

This clonotype occurred many times. The rearrangement uses TRBV5-8 and TRBJ2-1; 13 positions match TRBD2. The CDR3 contains 15 residues. From germline, CDR1 is SGHTS and CDR2 YDEGEE. J gave up 10 bases and V 4 bases, and 8 bases lay outside the gene matches. The chain's CDR3 is CASSIGTSGNREQFF. The CDR3 DNA reads as TGTGCCAGCAGCATCGGGACTAGCGGGAATAGAGAGCAGTTCTTC.

This clonotype was seen a few times. The chain uses TRBV7-3 and TRBJ2-1; TRBD2 matches at 8 bases. The germline V gene has CDR1 SGHTA and CDR2 FQGTGA. The CDR3 consists of 16 residues. J gave up 7 bases and V 5 bases, and 13 bases lay outside the gene matches. CDR3 sequence: CASSATSGRGGNEQFF. The DNA of the CDR3 is TGTGCCAGCAGCGCAACATCCGGGAGGGGGGGAAATGAGCAGTTCTTC. The entire variable domain, with the rest obtained from reference TRBV7-3 and TRBJ2-1, is as follows: GAGVSQTPSNKVTEKGKYVELRCDPISGHTALYWYRQSLGQGPEFLIYFQGTGAADDSGLPNDRFFAVRPEGSVSTLKIQRTERGDSAVYLCASSATSGRGGNEQFFGPGTRLTVL.

This clonotype was recorded at least ten times. The chain uses TRBV24-1 and TRBJ2-1; unclear D gene. Trimming removed 6 bases from V and 7 bases from J, with 15 bases in between. The CDR3 totals 14 residues. Germline CDR1 KGHDR, CDR2 SFDVKD. As DNA, the CDR3 is TGTGCCACCAGTCGTCCTGGCGTCGGGAATGAGCAGTTCTTC. The encoded protein is CATSRPGVGNEQFF.

The chain employs TRBV9 and TRBJ2-2; D call uncertain. The length of the CDR3 is 13 residues. The germline CDR1 and CDR2 sequences are SGDLS and YYNGEE. V was clipped by 2 bases and J by 8 bases, with 10 bases between them. The CDR3: CASSVDSFGELFF. The CDR3 DNA reads as TGTGCCAGCAGCGTCGACTCCTTTGGGGAGCTGTTTTTT. The full variable domain, completed using reference TRBV9 and TRBJ2-2, is DSGVTQTPKHLITATGQRVTLRCSPRSGDLSVYWYQQSLDQGLQFLIQYYNGEERAKGNILERFSAQQFPDLHSELNLSSLELGDSALYFCASSVDSFGELFFGEGSRLTVL.

This clonotype was counted at least ten times. The chain has TRBV14 and TRBJ2-7; D remains unclear. The CDR3 has 13 amino acids. V was trimmed by 4 bases and J by 0 bases, leaving 7 bases between them. CDR1 is SGHDN and CDR2 is FVKESK in the germline V gene. CDR3 sequence reads: CASSPDPSYEQYF. For the CDR3, the DNA is TGTGCCAGCAGCCCGGACCCCTCCTACGAGCAGTACTTC.

This clonotype has ten or more counts. V usage is TRBV20-1 and J usage is TRBJ1-6, with a possible D match to TRBD1 (5 bases). The V end lost 3 bases, the J end lost 8 bases, and 20 bases lay between the germline ends. This CDR3 is 16 amino acids long. In germline, CDR1 is DFQATT, CDR2 SNEGSKA (reference sequence). For the CDR3, the DNA is TGCAGTGCTAGCTCGAGTTTGGGACGGGTAGATTCACCCCTCCACTTT. It is translated as CSASSSLGRVDSPLHF.

This clonotype came up many times. This rearrangement joins TRBV2 to TRBJ2-4; TRBD2 is a possible D gene (5 bases). The V gene lost 5 bases and the J gene lost 4 bases, with 9 bases spanning the gap. Germline V CDR1 and CDR2: SNHLY, FYNNEI. This CDR3 contains 13 residues. The CDR3 spells CASSNGMKNIQYF. The CDR3 bases are TGTGCCAGCAGTAACGGGATGAAAAACATTCAGTACTTC.

This clonotype was picked up a small number of times. The gene calls are TRBV24-1 and TRBJ1-5, with D perhaps TRBD1 (6 bases). Germline values: CDR1 KGHDR, CDR2 SFDVKD. V lost 4 bases and J lost 9, with 12 bases in between. This CDR3 contains 13 residues. This CDR3 reads CATSDQGLRPQHF. In DNA form, the CDR3 reads TGTGCCACCAGTGACCAGGGGTTGAGGCCCCAGCATTTT.

A single count supports this clonotype. V and J are TRBV13 and TRBJ1-2; 7 bases align to TRBD1. Trimming took 4 bases from V and 7 from J; bases not matched to a gene: 12. Germline CDR1 is PRHDT and CDR2 is FYEKMQ (reference sequence). The CDR3 consists of 15 residues. CDR3: CASSSSGQVSAGYTF. DNA of the CDR3: TGTGCCAGCAGCTCCTCCGGACAGGTTTCAGCTGGCTACACCTTC.

This clonotype has at least ten counts. The junction and the germline gene differ at one end; a read error may be behind it. The chain's CDR3 is CASISYNQPQQF. The CDR3 bases are TGTGCCAGCATAAGTTACAATCAGCCCCAGCAGTTT. This rearrangement joins TRBV28 to TRBJ1-5; no definite D call. This CDR3 is 12 amino acids long. Germline CDR1 MDHEN, CDR2 SYDVKM.

V is TRBV28 and J is TRBJ1-5; maybe TRBD1 (5 bases). CDR1 is MDHEN and CDR2 is SYDVKM in the germline V gene. This CDR3 region has 13 residues. The V end lost 6 bases, the J end lost 7 bases, and 13 bases lay between the germline ends. CDR3 region: CASRPGNDQPQHF. The CDR3, as DNA: TGTGCCAGCAGACCAGGGAACGACCAGCCCCAGCATTTT.

The sample holds many counts of this clonotype. V gene TRBV28 combines with J gene TRBJ2-1; 9 bases are a match to TRBD2. The trim removed 5 bases at V and 4 bases at J, leaving 3 bases unmatched. CDR3 length: 14 amino acids. In germline, CDR1 is MDHEN, CDR2 SYDVKM. The CDR3 here is CASSKAGGYNEQFF. Here the CDR3 DNA reads TGTGCCAGCAGTAAAGCGGGAGGATACAATGAGCAGTTCTTC.

Many counts were recorded for this clonotype. The chain has TRBV20-1 and TRBJ2-3; 7 bases line up with TRBD2. CDR1 DFQATT and CDR2 SNEGSKA come from the germline V gene (reference sequence). The junction had 3 bases not matched to a gene; V was cut back by 2 bases and J by 1 base. This CDR3 has 14 residues. CDR3 sequence (DNA): TGCAGTGCTAGATCGACTAGCCGCACAGATACGCAGTATTTT. Amino acid sequence: CSARSTSRTDTQYF.

This clonotype was counted at least ten times. The V call is TRBV20-1, the J call TRBJ2-4; 8 bases are a match to TRBD1. V was pared by 6 bases and J by 1 base, with 8 bases of the junction left unmatched. The germline V gene encodes CDR1 DFQATT and CDR2 SNEGSKA (reference sequence). The CDR3 length is 15 residues. The CDR3 sequence: CSATSTGAAKNIQYF. CDR3 sequence (DNA): TGCAGTGCGACATCGACAGGGGCGGCCAAAAACATTCAGTACTTC.

In this sample, this clonotype turned up many times. The genes are TRBV28 and TRBJ2-7; D is tentatively TRBD1 or TRBD2 (5 bases each). This CDR3 spans 14 amino acids. V shed 2 bases and J shed 2 bases, with 10 bases lying between them. Germline CDR1 reads MDHEN; CDR2 reads SYDVKM. This CDR3 is CASSLPRGPYEQYF. The CDR3 nucleotides are TGTGCCAGCAGTTTACCACGGGGACCCTACGAGCAGTACTTC.

Note on this clonotype: This may be a read error, as it is one base from a much larger clone. V is TRBV5-1 and J is TRBJ2-1, with D unclear. The V gene lost 0 bases and the J gene lost 0 bases, with 7 bases spanning the gap. This CDR3 spans 15 amino acids. In germline, CDR1 is SGHRS, CDR2 YFSETQ. This chain's CDR3 is CASSLDERSYNEQFF. CDR3 in DNA: TGCGCCAGCAGCTTGGACGAGCGCTCCTACAATGAGCAGTTCTTC.

The chain is built from TRBV28 and TRBJ1-1; TRBD1 matches 11 bases. This CDR3 is built from 14 residues. CDR1 is MDHEN and CDR2 is SYDVKM in the germline V gene. V gave up 5 bases and J gave up 5 bases; unmatched junction bases: 4. CDR3 in amino acids: CASSGQGAATEAFF. The CDR3, as DNA: TGTGCCAGCAGTGGACAGGGGGCGGCGACTGAAGCTTTCTTT. Complete variable domain (other parts from reference TRBV28 and TRBJ1-1): DVKVTQSSRYLVKRTGEKVFLECVQDMDHENMFWYRQDPGLGLRLIYFSYDVKMKEKGDIPEGYSVSREKKERFSLILESASTNQTSMYLCASSGQGAATEAFFGQGTRLTVV.

This clonotype has at least ten counts. V is TRBV6-1 and J is TRBJ2-1, with TRBD2 matching over 10 bases. CDR1 is MNHNS, CDR2 SASEGT, per germline. This CDR3 has 16 residues. With V trimmed by 0 bases and J by 11 bases, 10 bases remained unmatched. The CDR3 spells CASSEAPGLAGAKQFF. As DNA, the CDR3 is TGTGCCAGCAGTGAAGCCCCTGGGCTAGCGGGAGCTAAGCAGTTCTTC.

At least ten counts were recorded for this clonotype. The chain combines TRBV24-1 with TRBJ2-1; D tentatively reads TRBD1 or TRBD2 (6 bases each). Trimming stripped 5 bases from V and 10 bases from J, with 29 bases between. This CDR3 comprises 18 residues. Germline V gene sequence: CDR1 KGHDR, CDR2 SFDVKD. The CDR3 here is CATSARRGHTASLVEQFF. DNA of the CDR3: TGTGCCACCAGTGCCCGGAGGGGACATACAGCTTCCTTGGTCGAGCAGTTCTTC.

V gene TRBV28 combines with J gene TRBJ2-1, with TRBD2 identical over 10 bases. V lost 9 bases to trimming and J lost 6 bases; unmatched junction nucleotides: 11. From germline, CDR1 is MDHEN and CDR2 SYDVKM. This CDR3 spans 15 amino acids. This CDR3 reads CASTLVLAGLNEQFF. CDR3 nucleotides: TGTGCCAGTACCTTGGTACTAGCGGGACTCAATGAGCAGTTCTTC.

Many counts were recorded for this clonotype. This sequence joins TRBV5-1 and TRBJ2-3; D gene unclear. Trimming removed 0 bases at V and 5 bases at J, with 7 bases between. The CDR3 is 13 residues long. CDR1 is SGHRS and CDR2 is YFSETQ in the germline V gene. Written as DNA, the CDR3 is TGCGCCAGCAGCTTGGGTACTAAAGATACGCAGTATTTT. Its translation is CASSLGTKDTQYF.

This clonotype appeared a single time. The chain has TRBV29-1 and TRBJ2-6; perhaps TRBD1 as D (5 bases). This CDR3 contains 13 residues. Looked up from germline, CDR1 is SQVTM and CDR2 is ANQGSEA. V lost 6 bases to trimming and J lost 4 bases, with 10 bases between them. The CDR3 here is CSVRTSGANVLTF. CDR3 bases: TGCAGCGTACGGACATCCGGGGCCAACGTCCTGACTTTC.

This clonotype was observed many times. The genes are TRBV5-1 and TRBJ2-7; 7 bases align to TRBD1. The CDR3 extends over 14 amino acids. Trimming cost V 2 bases and J 2 bases; bases outside gene matches: 4. The V gene's germline CDR1 is SGHRS and CDR2 YFSETQ. The CDR3 loop is CASSLGTVPYEQYF. The CDR3 DNA reads TGCGCCAGCAGCTTAGGGACAGTCCCCTACGAGCAGTACTTC.

Turning to this clonotype: A read error may explain this, as a much larger clone is one base away. The chain uses TRBV2 and TRBJ2-3; 9 nucleotides align to TRBD2. Germline CDR1 reads SNHLY; CDR2 reads FYNNEI. CDR3 length equals 15 residues. The CDR3 sequence: CASNRLAESTDTQCF. As DNA, the CDR3 is TGTGCCAGCAACAGACTAGCGGAGAGCACAGATACGCAGTGTTTT. Using reference TRBV2 and TRBJ2-3 for the parts outside the CDR3, the full variable domain is EPEVTQTPSHQVTQMGQEVILRCVPISNHLYFYWYRQILGQKVEFLVSFYNNEISEKSEIFDDQFSVERPDGSNFTLKIRSTKLEDSAMYFCASNRLAESTDTQCFGPGTRLTVL.

This chain joins TRBV5-1 and TRBJ2-3, with D tentatively TRBD2 (5 bases). From germline, CDR1 is SGHRS and CDR2 YFSETQ. The CDR3 runs 16 residues. Trimming took 4 bases from V and 8 from J, leaving 23 bases between them. The CDR3 DNA is TGCGCCAGCAGCCACCCGGGAACTTCTATAGGTGCTACGCAGTATTTT. This encodes CASSHPGTSIGATQYF.

The sample holds a few counts of this clonotype. The V call is TRBV5-1, the J call TRBJ1-6; D is unresolved. The CDR3 covers 14 residues. Germline-derived CDR1 and CDR2 are SGHRS and YFSETQ. Trimming took 1 base from V and 9 from J, leaving 11 bases between them. Written as DNA, the CDR3 is TGCGCCAGCAGCTTGAAACCTGAGGGTTCACCCCTCCACTTT. Protein product: CASSLKPEGSPLHF.

There are a few counts of this clonotype. This chain connects TRBV7-9 to TRBJ1-5; D not resolved. The CDR3 has 13 amino acids. Trimming shortened V by 5 bases and J by 5 bases, and 10 bases separated the two germline ends. The germline CDR1 and CDR2 sequences are SEHNR and FQNEAQ (reference sequence). In nucleotides, the CDR3 is TGTGCCAGCAGCATAGGTACCGATCAGCCCCAGCATTTT. This codes for CASSIGTDQPQHF.

This clonotype was counted many times. The chain joins TRBV7-3 to TRBJ2-2; no reliable D call. V was clipped by 1 base and J by 1 base, with 10 bases between them. The CDR3 extends over 16 amino acids. Looked up from germline, CDR1 is SGHTA and CDR2 is FQGTGA. Written as DNA, the CDR3 is TGTGCCAGCAGCTTAAACACTATGCGGAACACCGGGGAGCTGTTTTTT. It codes for CASSLNTMRNTGELFF.